This T cell receptor beta chain was documented in a study of blood T cells in healthy people across ages. This clonotype occurred many times. CDR3 size: 13 residues. V was pared by 1 base and J by 7 bases, with 11 bases between. Primed by a sample-barcoded 5' primer and a J-beta primer mix, a second PCR proceeded for roughly 6 to 12 cycles. TCRdb redid the calling of the 5' RACE reads with MiXCR, one entry per CDR3 protein. The table lists more than 800,000 distinct CDR3 sequences, around 26% of them singletons, with 15% to 20% in the top ten. The source material was blood. This rearrangement joins TRBV12-3 or TRBV12-4 to TRBJ2-7; no clear D gene. The source is an elderly woman in good health. The CDR3 DNA reads as TGTGCCAGCAGTTTAGGGGCAGGTTCTGAGCAGTACTTC. As protein: CASSLGAGSEQYF.